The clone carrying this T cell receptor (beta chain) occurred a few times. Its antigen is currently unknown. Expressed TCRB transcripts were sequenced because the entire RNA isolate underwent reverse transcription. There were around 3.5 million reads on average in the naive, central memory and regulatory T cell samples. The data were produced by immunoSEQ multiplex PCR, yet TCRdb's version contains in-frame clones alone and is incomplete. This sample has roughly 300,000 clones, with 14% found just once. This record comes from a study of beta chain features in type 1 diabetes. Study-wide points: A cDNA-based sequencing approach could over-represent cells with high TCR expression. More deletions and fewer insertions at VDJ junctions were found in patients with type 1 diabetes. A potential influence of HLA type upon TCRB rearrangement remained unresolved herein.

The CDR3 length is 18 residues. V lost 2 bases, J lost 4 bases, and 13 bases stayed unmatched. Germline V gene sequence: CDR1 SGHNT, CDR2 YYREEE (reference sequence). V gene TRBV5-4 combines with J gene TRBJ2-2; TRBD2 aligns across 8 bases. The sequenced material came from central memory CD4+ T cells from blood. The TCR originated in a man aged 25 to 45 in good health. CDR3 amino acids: CASSFSGTSLYGTGELFF. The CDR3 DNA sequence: TGTGCCAGCAGCTTCTCCGGGACTAGTTTATATGGCACCGGGGAGCTGTTTTTT.